This T cell receptor beta chain was obtained from a study of blood T cell repertoires in COVID-19. Study-level background: Sources were T cells, B-cell-depleted T cells, or PBMCs; the material itself was cDNA or gDNA.

This CDR3 comprises 14 residues. V was trimmed by 5 bases and J by 2 bases, leaving 15 bases between them. Germline-derived CDR1 and CDR2 are GTSNPN and SVGIG (reference sequence). Method: immunoSEQ multiplex PCR; TCRdb's copy keeps in-frame clones and lacks some. The sample has about 270,000 clones, around 86% seen once; the top ten hold over 8%. This chain links TRBV30 with TRBJ2-5; D remains ambiguous. The specimen sequenced was peripheral blood. The receptor comes from a man in his forties or fifties with active or convalescent COVID-19. The CDR3 here is CAWGKAMPQETQYF. CDR3 nucleotides: TGTGCCTGGGGAAAAGCCATGCCTCAAGAGACCCAGTACTTC. Full variable domain (rest looked up from reference TRBV30 and TRBJ2-5): SQTIHQWPATLVQPVGSPLSLECTVEGTSNPNLYWYRQAAGRGLQLLFYSVGIGQISSEVPQNLSASRPQDRQFILSSKKLLLSDSGFYLCAWGKAMPQETQYFGPGTRLLVL.